This T cell receptor beta chain was identified in a study of shared clonotypes between healthy human individuals (dated by TCRdb to the early 2020s). Concerning the study at large: The cohort comprised a couple of women and a few men aged 18 to 49 years. For each donor, CD4 naive and CD4 memory were each given three plates, CD8 naive was given two plates, and CD8 memory was given one plate. Blood TCR repertoires of a handful of healthy adults were deeply sequenced to estimate repertoire size and the extent of clonotype sharing between individuals. To increase sequencing depth and limit assay-specific biases, different laboratories used diverse techniques to prepare libraries and sequence TCR repertoires. Leukapheresis yielded between about 0.8 and 9.5 billion PBMCs per donor. General findings and caveats noted by the study authors: Even with the large sequencing depth, rarefaction of the sorted-subset datasets indicated that sequencing was incomplete. Compared with non-shared clonotypes, the clonotypes found in all four sorted-subset donors had higher generation probabilities. Based on pairwise subsampling, the degree of clonotype sharing among donors was expected to be affected by sequencing depth. Estimated clonotype richness was generally larger for naive than for memory subsets. About 4.5% of naive CD4, 3.5% of naive CD8, 2% to 2.5% of memory CD4, and 0.4% of memory CD8 clonotypes were shared across a few donors. Because the study included only a small number of donors, the genetic and exposure-history diversity represented was limited. Sampling was restricted to blood, and TCR repertoires in tissues likely differ from the TCR repertoires found in blood.

The CDR3 covers 14 residues, taking in both the cysteine and the phenylalanine. CDR3 DNA is the only sequence kept; it has 42 bases, read in frame from the first base. CDR1 MGHDK and CDR2 SYGVNS are derived from the germline V gene. V is pared back by 6 bases and J by 1 base, with 9 bases lying between the germline termini. Notes on this clone: Its antigen is not yet known. No base quality information exists; no much larger clone differs at one position.

Healthy HIV-negative adults with no recently reported acute infections or vaccinations were included as donors. Only Caucasian adults living in Nashville, Tennessee, USA were represented among the donors. CD4+ T cells were enriched through magnetic negative selection, after which naive cells were positively selected on CD45RA and the remaining negative fraction served as the memory subset. Blood was obtained by leukapheresis, after which PBMCs were separated by Ficoll-Histopaque density gradient centrifugation and cryopreserved in liquid nitrogen vapor phase. Analytical flow cytometry was used to check the purity and quantity of every magnetically sorted T cell population. Each sorted fraction had its genomic DNA isolated and then quantified by UV absorbance on a Nanodrop 2000c. Using the deep immunoSEQ assay, multiplex PCR amplified TCR CDR3 regions from genomic DNA. Extracted genomic DNA from each cell subset was distributed evenly across all wells of several immunoSEQ 96-well plates, and each plate was treated as a replicate. For sorted subsets, approximately 200 ng of genomic DNA, equivalent to some 30,000 T cell genomes, went into each replicate PCR. The purified libraries were quantified using a Qubit 3.0 fluorometer, sized with a Bioanalyzer 2100, and then quantified again using the KAPA Library Quantification kit. Every immunoSEQ 96-well plate was sequenced on a dedicated single-read 150-cycle Illumina NextSeq 550 flow cell. The paper's processing steps were these. Because the immunoSEQ output included only junctional sequences and no quality scores, the filtering could not be the same as the filtering used for full-length reads. Sequences were annotated with PyIR, a Python wrapper for IgBLAST v1.9, using IMGT germline references to assign V/J genes and CDR3. Any read was removed if the V/J assignment was weak (E-value above 1e-6), the CDR3 was missing, or the read contained stop codons, out-of-frame junctions, or ambiguous translated residues. A V3J clonotype was defined by an identical inferred V gene, J gene, and CDR3 amino acid sequence. Percentage overlap between repertoires was calculated by dividing the number of shared unique clonotypes by the size of the smaller repertoire. Repertoire richness was assessed with RTK rarefaction, the Chao1 estimator, and Recon v2.1 estimates of unobserved clonotypes. Generation probabilities were computed with OLGA for all TCRbeta clonotypes obtained by the gDNA method from several donors. Imported from immuneACCESS, the table was reduced by TCRdb to in-frame sequences with V and J called. These copies leave out some clones; in studies compared against another copy, an unresolved V gene accounts for under half, and the cause of the remainder is not known. The V and J calls and clone size come from that table; D and trimming were worked out from the DNA. Recorded for this sample are 2 million to 2.5 million clones; 92% of them occurred a single time. The top ten clonotypes cover 0.37% of the sample.

The sequenced sample was naive CD4+ T cells from PBMCs. The sample's cell subset or site label is to be understood as: CD45RA+ positively selected. This clonotype was sampled from a man between 18 and 35 years old in good health. Some clones in this sample may be carry-over from other donors' samples. Here the chain combines TRBV25-1 and TRBJ2-2; TRBD1 is a weak D gene call, 6 bases matching. The CDR3 reads CASRATGNTGELFF. The DNA sequence is given as TGTGCCAGCAGGGCGACAGGGAACACCGGGGAGCTGTTTTTT.